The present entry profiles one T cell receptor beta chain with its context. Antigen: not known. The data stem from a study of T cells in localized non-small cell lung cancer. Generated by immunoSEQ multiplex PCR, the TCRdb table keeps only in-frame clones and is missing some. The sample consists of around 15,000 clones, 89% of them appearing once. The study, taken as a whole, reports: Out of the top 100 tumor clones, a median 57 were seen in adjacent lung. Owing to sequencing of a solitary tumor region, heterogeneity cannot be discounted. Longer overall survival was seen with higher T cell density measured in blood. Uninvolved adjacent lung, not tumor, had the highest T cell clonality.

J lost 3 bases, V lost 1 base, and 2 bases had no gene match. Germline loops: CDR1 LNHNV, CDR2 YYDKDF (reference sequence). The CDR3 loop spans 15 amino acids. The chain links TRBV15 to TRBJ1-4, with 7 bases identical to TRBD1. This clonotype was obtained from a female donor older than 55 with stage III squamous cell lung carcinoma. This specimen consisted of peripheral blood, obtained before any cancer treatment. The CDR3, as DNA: TGTGCCACCAGCAGAGGACAGGGACCTAATGAAAAACTGTTTTTT. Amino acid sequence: CATSRGQGPNEKLFF.